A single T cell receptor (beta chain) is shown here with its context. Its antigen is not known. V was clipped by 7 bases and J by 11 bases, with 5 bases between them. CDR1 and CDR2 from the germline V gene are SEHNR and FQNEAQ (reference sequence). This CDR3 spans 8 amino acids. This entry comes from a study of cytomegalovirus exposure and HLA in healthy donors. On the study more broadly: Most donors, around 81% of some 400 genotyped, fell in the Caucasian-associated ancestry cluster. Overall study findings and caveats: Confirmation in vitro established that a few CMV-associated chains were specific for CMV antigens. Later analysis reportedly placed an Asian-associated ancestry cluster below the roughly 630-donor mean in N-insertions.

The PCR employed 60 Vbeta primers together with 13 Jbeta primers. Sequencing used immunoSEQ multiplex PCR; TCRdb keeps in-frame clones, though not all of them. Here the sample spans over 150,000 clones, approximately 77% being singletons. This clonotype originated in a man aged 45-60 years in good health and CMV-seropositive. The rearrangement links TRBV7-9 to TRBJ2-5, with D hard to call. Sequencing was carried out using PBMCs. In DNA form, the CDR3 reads TGTGCCAGCACCCCACAGTACTTC. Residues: CASTPQYF.